This T cell receptor beta chain was observed in a study of spatial heterogeneity in lung cancer. TCRdb called the 5' RACE reads again in MiXCR, with one record for every CDR3 protein. The repertoire consists of roughly 60,000 distinct CDR3 sequences, with 8.4% occurring once and the leading ten covering roughly 15%. As for time point: sample taken at primary tumor resection. Whole RNA obtained from tumor, nontumor lung or frozen PBMC underwent sequencing without sorting. The germline CDR1 and CDR2 sequences are KGHDR and SFDVKD. There are 12 residues in the CDR3. V dropped 3 bases and J dropped 2 bases, with 1 base sitting between them. This clonotype showed up many times.

The sample consisted of PBMCs, taken at surgery. The clonotype originates from a female donor with early-stage non-small cell lung cancer. V is TRBV24-1 and J is TRBJ1-5; the D is unclear. The chain's CDR3 is CATSDGNQPQHF. Here the CDR3 DNA reads TGTGCCACCAGTGATGGCAATCAGCCCCAGCATTTT.